This TCR beta chain was observed in a study of T cells after posttransplantation cyclophosphamide. Peripheral blood was collected from the related graft donor on the marrow donation day. The naive gate required viable CD3+CD4+ or CD3+CD8+ cells with CCR7+CD45RA+CD45RO-CD95-CD27+CD28+ phenotype. The method was immunoSEQ multiplex PCR; TCRdb's version includes in-frame clones alone and lacks a portion of them. The sample has over a thousand clones, less than 98% seen once; the top ten hold roughly 1.7%. Note on this clone: No antigen is known for it.

Broader study findings: Tissue-infiltrating T cells from skin or gut overlapped little with blood T cells.

Germline V gene data show CDR1 as SQVTM and CDR2 as ANQGSEA. V lost 7 bases and J lost 11; bases outside the gene matches: 11. The CDR3 sequence is 12 residues long. The sample comprised naive CD8+ T cells sorted from PBMCs. This chain connects TRBV29-1 to TRBJ2-5, with 9 bases matching TRBD1. The receptor was derived from an older woman in good health, CMV-negative, and a related stem cell transplant donor. The CDR3: CSARTGALDQYF. In nucleotides, the CDR3 is TGCAGCGCCCGGACAGGGGCGTTGGATCAGTACTTC.